This T cell receptor beta chain was captured by sequencing in a study of technical replicates of blood from several donors. Deletions cut 0 bases from V and 0 bases from J, with 9 bases between. This CDR3 spans 16 amino acids. CDR1 is LNHNV and CDR2 is YYDKDF in the germline V gene (reference sequence). Sequenced by immunoSEQ multiplex PCR; TCRdb stores in-frame clones only, minus some. Counted here are some 73,000 clones, 85% to 95% occurring once; the ten biggest clones make up 4.5% to 5%. Source material: PBMCs. The clonotype comes from a human donor in good health. Some clones in this sample may be carry-over from other donors' samples. This chain uses TRBV15 with TRBJ1-3, with D unresolved. As DNA, the CDR3 is TGTGCCACCAGCAGAGAGGGAGGTTCCTCTGGAAACACCATATATTTT. Its translation: CATSREGGSSGNTIYF.